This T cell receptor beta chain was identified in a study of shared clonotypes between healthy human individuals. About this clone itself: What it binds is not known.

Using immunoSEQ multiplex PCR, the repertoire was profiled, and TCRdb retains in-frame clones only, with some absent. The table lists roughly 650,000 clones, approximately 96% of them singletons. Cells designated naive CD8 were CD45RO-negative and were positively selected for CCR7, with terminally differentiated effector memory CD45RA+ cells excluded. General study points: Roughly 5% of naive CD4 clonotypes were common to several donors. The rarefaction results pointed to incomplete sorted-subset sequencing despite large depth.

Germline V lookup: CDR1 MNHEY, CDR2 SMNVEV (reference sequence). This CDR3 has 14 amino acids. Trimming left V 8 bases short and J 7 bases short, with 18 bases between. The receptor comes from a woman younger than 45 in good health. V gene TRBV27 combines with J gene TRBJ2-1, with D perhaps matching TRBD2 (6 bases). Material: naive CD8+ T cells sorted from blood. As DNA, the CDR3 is TGTGCCAGCTCCTGGGTGGGGGGTAAAAATGAGCAGTTCTTC. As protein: CASSWVGGKNEQFF.